This T cell receptor beta chain originates from a study of T cell responses to AZD1222 COVID-19 vaccine. Samples with a second dose at about 4 or about 12 weeks were pooled together. Repertoires were generated with immunoSEQ multiplex PCR, while TCRdb's copy carries only in-frame clones and drops some. The table lists about 150,000 clones, around 90% of them singletons. Broader study findings: It was only after the peak T cell response that any repertoires were sampled. White British donors predominated, females outnumbered males, and clonal diversity was possibly underestimated. At study baseline, merely about 6 AZD1222 recipients were seropositive.

A word on this clone: The antigen is undetermined.

Germline V lookup: CDR1 SGHAT, CDR2 FQNNGV. The CDR3 has 16 residues. V lost 1 base to trimming and J lost 2 bases, with 15 bases between them. The chain recombines TRBV11-2 with TRBJ2-7, with TRBD1 as a possible D gene (6 bases). The starting material was peripheral blood, obtained 28 days after the second AZD1222 dose. This clonotype was obtained from an adult who received the AZD1222 COVID-19 vaccine. CDR3 nucleotides: TGTGCCAGCAGCTTAGCGGTCGGACAGCTACCCTACGAGCAGTACTTC. This sequence encodes CASSLAVGQLPYEQYF.